This T cell receptor (beta chain) is from a study of T cells after yellow fever vaccination. Study-level background: Preparing low-cell-number fractions relied on SMART-Seq v4 Ultra Low Input. General study points: Weaker, the secondary response peaked sooner, at day 5 versus 15. Reappearance after the booster was seen for most primary-vaccination clones, at about 95% CD4 and around 90% CD8.

The length of the CDR3 is 15 residues. V was shortened by 1 base and J by 6 bases, with 15 bases between the two germline ends. There are a few counts of this clonotype. Its antigen is not known. TCR cDNA, made by 5'RACE template switching, carried an added universal primer site and UMIs. TCRdb analysed the 5' RACE reads with MiXCR anew, one entry per CDR3 protein. The data show roughly 120,000 distinct CDR3 sequences, 6% to 8% seen once. The genes are TRBV12-3 or TRBV12-4 and TRBJ2-5; a possible D gene is TRBD2 (6 bases). The clonotype originates from a man in his late teens or twenties who received the YFV17D yellow fever vaccine. The sample was CD4+ T cells sorted from PBMCs, taken 10 days after the first yellow fever vaccination. CDR3 protein: CASSLVVEGTKTQYF. As DNA, the CDR3 is TGTGCCAGCAGTTTAGTGGTGGAGGGAACAAAGACCCAGTACTTC.